These 14 T cell receptor beta chains share one sample of origin, sequenced in a study of blood T cell repertoires in COVID-19. TCRdb's copy holds only in-frame clones and misses some; the assay was immunoSEQ multiplex PCR. The sample yields about 480,000 clones, around 89% seen once. Sequences were obtained from PBMCs or T cells enriched from blood (not recorded which). Source of these receptors: a woman aged 40-49 years who had recovered from COVID-19.

This rearrangement joins TRBV6-5 to TRBJ1-2; TRBD1 matches 8 bases. CDR3 length equals 15 residues. J lost 3 bases, V lost 2 bases, and 5 bases had no gene match. Looked up from germline, CDR1 is MNHEY and CDR2 is SVGAGI. CDR3 sequence reads: CASSYDGQGYYGYTF. DNA for the CDR3: TGTGCCAGCAGTTACGATGGACAGGGCTACTATGGCTACACCTTC.

The V gene is TRBV12-3 or TRBV12-4, the J gene TRBJ1-1; TRBD1 aligns across 7 bases. CDR3 length: 13 residues. V dropped 5 bases and J dropped 1; count of bases not matched to a gene: 1. The CDR3 DNA follows: TGTGCCAGCAGTAGGGACAGGAACACTGAAGCTTTCTTT. Amino acid sequence: CASSRDRNTEAFF.

This chain links TRBV19 with TRBJ2-1; 9 nucleotides line up with TRBD2. J gave up 14 bases and V 0 bases, and 8 bases lay outside the gene matches. CDR1 LNHDA and CDR2 SQIVND come from the germline V gene (reference sequence). This CDR3 contains 14 residues. The CDR3 bases are TGTGCCAGTAGTATAGAGGCCAGCGGGAGGTCTAAGTTCTTC. Its protein is CASSIEASGRSKFF.

The CDR3 DNA reads TGTGCCAGCAGCGTTAGATCTGACAAGAACACTGAAGCTTTCTTT. Protein: CASSVRSDKNTEAFF. V and J are TRBV9 and TRBJ1-1; D is uncertain. The CDR3 is made up of 15 amino acids. V lost 2 bases and J 1 base, leaving 12 bases between the germline ends. The germline gives CDR1 SGDLS, CDR2 YYNGEE.

This chain uses TRBV19 with TRBJ1-1; 10 bases map to TRBD1. Trimming took 6 bases from V and 1 from J; bases not matched to a gene: 5. The CDR3 has 15 amino acids. Germline CDR1 LNHDA, CDR2 SQIVND (reference sequence). The CDR3, as DNA: TGTGCCAGTAGGTCGGGACAGGGGTCGAACACTGAAGCTTTCTTT. This encodes CASRSGQGSNTEAFF.

In DNA form, the CDR3 reads TGTGCCGCCCGACAGGGGGCGAGCTATGGCTACACCTTC. Its protein product is CAARQGASYGYTF. The chain couples TRBV6-5 to TRBJ1-2; 10 nucleotides agree with TRBD1. Germline CDR1 and CDR2: MNHEY and SVGAGI. The CDR3 totals 13 residues. V dropped 11 bases and J dropped 4; count of bases not matched to a gene: 7.

The chain joins TRBV2 to TRBJ1-6; D uncertain. V lost 4 bases to trimming and J lost 6 bases, with 7 bases between them. Germline CDR1 is SNHLY and CDR2 is FYNNEI. The CDR3 extends over 13 amino acids. The CDR3 bases are TGTGCCAGCAGTGTGCGGAGTAATTCACCCCTCCACTTT. Translation gives CASSVRSNSPLHF.

This rearrangement joins TRBV2 to TRBJ1-6; no clear D. CDR1 and CDR2 (germline): SNHLY, FYNNEI. V was trimmed by 3 bases and J by 6 bases, leaving 12 bases between them. This CDR3 has 15 amino acids. CDR3 loop: CASSDSAGANSPLHF. Here the CDR3 DNA reads TGTGCCAGCAGTGACTCGGCGGGAGCTAATTCACCCCTCCACTTT.

The chain carries TRBV9 and TRBJ1-5; possible D gene TRBD1, 5 bases. V lost 0 bases to trimming and J lost 5 bases, with 6 bases between them. The germline CDR1 and CDR2 sequences are SGDLS and YYNGEE. This CDR3 has 13 residues. As DNA, the CDR3 is TGTGCCAGCAGCGTAGCGGGGGATCAGCCCCAGCATTTT. Protein: CASSVAGDQPQHF.

The DNA for the CDR3 is TGTGCCAGCAGCGTACGTGGCGGAGGTGGAGATACGCAGTATTTT. This sequence encodes CASSVRGGGGDTQYF. V and J are TRBV9 and TRBJ2-3; D is perhaps TRBD2 (5 bases). There are 15 residues in the CDR3. Germline-derived CDR1 and CDR2 are SGDLS and YYNGEE. V dropped 1 base and J dropped 5 bases, with 14 bases sitting between them.

This clone was recorded only once. The CDR3 loop reads CASSLAGDGNYGYTF. For the CDR3, the DNA is TGTGCCAGCAGCCTGGCGGGGGACGGAAACTATGGCTACACCTTC. The chain couples TRBV3-1 (or the pseudogene TRBV3-2) to TRBJ1-2; D is possibly TRBD1 (5 bases). The CDR3 has 15 residues. The germline CDR1 and CDR2 sequences are LGHDT and YNNKEL (reference sequence). Trimming shortened V by 4 bases and J by 2 bases, and 14 bases separated the two germline ends.

The sample holds one count of this clone. This sequence joins TRBV20-1 and TRBJ2-2; tentatively, D is TRBD2 (7 bases). The CDR3 has 15 amino acids. CDR1 DFQATT and CDR2 SNEGSKA come from the germline V gene (reference sequence). V was trimmed by 3 bases and J by 6 bases, leaving 17 bases between them. CDR3 protein: CSASRGRASAGELFF. The CDR3 DNA is TGCAGTGCTAGTAGGGGGAGGGCCAGCGCCGGGGAGCTGTTTTTT.

This clone was seen a few times. The chain links TRBV5-6 to TRBJ1-2; 7 bases are shared with TRBD1. The germline CDR1 and CDR2 sequences are SGHDT and YYEEEE. This CDR3 is 18 amino acids long. Germline trimming cut 4 bases from V and 7 bases from J; bases unmatched to any gene: 22. This chain's CDR3 is CASSAPGTARFTTGGYTF. CDR3 nucleotides: TGTGCCAGCAGCGCCCCCGGGACAGCAAGATTTACAACGGGTGGCTACACCTTC.

This rearrangement joins TRBV27 to TRBJ2-1, with TRBD1 as a possible D gene (5 bases). In germline, CDR1 is MNHEY, CDR2 SMNVEV (reference sequence). The CDR3 is 14 residues long. V lost 6 bases and J 2 bases, leaving 11 bases between the germline ends. CDR3 coding DNA: TGTGCCAGCAGCACAGGCATCGCCTACAATGAGCAGTTCTTC. Protein sequence: CASSTGIAYNEQFF.